The 18 T cell receptor beta chains listed next were all sequenced from one sample in a study of cytomegalovirus exposure and HLA in healthy donors. The PCR contained 60 Vbeta and 13 Jbeta primers. The data were produced by immunoSEQ multiplex PCR, yet TCRdb's version contains in-frame clones alone and is incomplete. The repertoire has some 120,000 clones, approximately 9.4% of them found once; the top ten carry about 3%. Sequenced material: PBMCs. These TCRs come from a man aged 30 to 45 in good health and CMV-seronegative.

V and J are TRBV6-4 and TRBJ1-2, with D perhaps matching TRBD1 (6 bases). Germline V gene data show CDR1 as MRHNA and CDR2 as SNTAGT. Trimming took 2 bases from V and 4 from J, leaving 14 bases between them. This CDR3 has 15 residues. CDR3 residues: CASSDRAGVFYGYTF. DNA for the CDR3: TGTGCCAGCAGTGACAGGGCAGGGGTCTTCTATGGCTACACCTTC.

The chain combines TRBV2 with TRBJ1-2; 7 nucleotides match TRBD1. Germline assignment: CDR1 SNHLY and CDR2 FYNNEI. CDR3 size: 14 residues. With V trimmed by 4 bases and J by 5 bases, 7 bases remained unmatched. CDR3 coding DNA: TGTGCCAGCAGTGCCCGGGACAGCCCGTATGGCTACACCTTC. Residues: CASSARDSPYGYTF. The full variable domain, completed using reference TRBV2 and TRBJ1-2, is EPEVTQTPSHQVTQMGQEVILRCVPISNHLYFYWYRQILGQKVEFLVSFYNNEISEKSEIFDDQFSVERPDGSNFTLKIRSTKLEDSAMYFCASSARDSPYGYTFGSGTRLTVV.

This clone has a handful of counts. The chain recombines TRBV2 with TRBJ2-7, with 7 bases fitting TRBD1. Unmatched junction bases numbered 9, after V lost 6 bases and J lost 7 bases. Germline V lookup: CDR1 SNHLY, CDR2 FYNNEI. CDR3 length: 13 residues. CDR3 sequence (DNA): TGTGCCAGCAGCAGACAGGGCCCGGGAGAGCAGTACTTC. Encoded protein: CASSRQGPGEQYF.

This clone was detected only a few times. This chain connects TRBV15 to TRBJ2-2, with D possibly TRBD2 on 5 matching bases. CDR1 and CDR2 (germline): LNHNV, YYDKDF (reference sequence). V lost 1 base to trimming and J lost 4 bases, with 10 bases between them. CDR3 length: 15 amino acids. The CDR3 region has the DNA TGTGCCACCAGCAGAGGGACTTTGGGCACCGGGGAGCTGTTTTTT. Protein sequence: CATSRGTLGTGELFF. The variable domain in full, with the rest retrieved from reference TRBV15 and TRBJ2-2, is DAMVIQNPRYQVTQFGKPVTLSCSQTLNHNVMYWYQQKSSQAPKLLFHYYDKDFNNEADTPDNFQSRRPNTSFCFLDIRSPGLGDTAMYLCATSRGTLGTGELFFGEGSRLTVL.

V usage is TRBV11-2 and J usage is TRBJ2-3; TRBD2 is a possible D gene (5 bases). The CDR3 is made up of 15 amino acids. V lost 2 bases, J lost 3 bases, and 12 bases lay in between. Germline V gene data show CDR1 as SGHAT and CDR2 as FQNNGV. The CDR3 nucleotides are TGTGCCAGCAGCTTAAGCGGTTTCGATACAGATACGCAGTATTTT. Its translation: CASSLSGFDTDTQYF.

A word on this clone: The sample holds other DNA sequences that translate to the same CDR3. The chain has TRBV28 and TRBJ2-7, with D possibly being TRBD2 (5 bases). In germline, CDR1 is MDHEN, CDR2 SYDVKM. V was pared by 6 bases and J by 2 bases, with 17 bases between. This CDR3 has 15 amino acids. The CDR3: CASSFHSRETYEQYF. DNA for the CDR3: TGTGCCAGCAGCTTCCATTCCCGGGAAACCTACGAGCAGTACTTC. The complete variable domain, with remaining parts taken from reference TRBV28 and TRBJ2-7, reads DVKVTQSSRYLVKRTGEKVFLECVQDMDHENMFWYRQDPGLGLRLIYFSYDVKMKEKGDIPEGYSVSREKKERFSLILESASTNQTSMYLCASSFHSRETYEQYFGPGTRLTVT.

This clone was counted only a few times. This chain links TRBV10-1 with TRBJ2-7; maybe TRBD2 (6 bases). Looked up from germline, CDR1 is WNHNN and CDR2 is SYGVQD (reference sequence). The CDR3 runs 13 residues. Trimming took 10 bases from V and 6 from J, leaving 19 bases between them. For the CDR3, the DNA is TGCGCCACCCAGGAGGGCCGATCGTCCGAGCAGTACTTC. Its translation is CATQEGRSSEQYF.

The V call is TRBV6-1, the J call TRBJ1-4; TRBD1 aligns across 7 bases. The length of the CDR3 is 15 residues. Trimming took 2 bases from V and 12 from J; bases not matched to a gene: 12. Looked up from germline, CDR1 is MNHNS and CDR2 is SASEGT. The CDR3 reads CASSERGDREIQLFF. CDR3 coding DNA: TGTGCCAGCAGTGAACGGGGTGACAGGGAAATCCAACTGTTTTTT.

The chain is built from TRBV7-8 and TRBJ1-5; D is unclear. CDR1 is SGHVS and CDR2 is FQNEAQ in the germline V gene. The CDR3 has 15 residues. The V gene lost 5 bases and the J gene lost 4 bases, with 15 bases spanning the gap. CDR3 protein: CASSPDLWENQPQHF. DNA for the CDR3: TGTGCCAGCAGCCCAGATCTTTGGGAGAATCAGCCCCAGCATTTT. The full variable domain, with the rest looked up from reference TRBV7-8 and TRBJ1-5, is GAGVSQSPRYKVAKRGQDVALRCDPISGHVSLFWYQQALGQGPEFLTYFQNEAQLDKSGLPSDRFFAERPEGSVSTLKIQRTQQEDSAVYLCASSPDLWENQPQHFGDGTRLSIL.

This clone was seen a few times. The rearrangement uses TRBV5-6 and TRBJ2-5, with 10 bases identical to TRBD2. Germline lookup yields CDR1 SGHDT and CDR2 YYEEEE. The V gene end was trimmed by 1 base and the J gene end by 3 bases; junction bases not matched to a gene: 3. The CDR3 has 15 residues. The CDR3 nucleotides are TGTGCCAGCAGCTTGCAGCGGGGGGGAAAAGAGACCCAGTACTTC. Translating gives CASSLQRGGKETQYF.

This rearrangement joins TRBV9 to TRBJ2-4, with 11 bases that match TRBD2. Looked up from germline, CDR1 is SGDLS and CDR2 is YYNGEE. The CDR3 is 16 amino acids. The V and J ends lost 3 bases and 8 bases, in that order; junction bases with no gene match: 10. CDR3 DNA: TGTGCCAGCAGCGCCTATAGCGGGGGGGCCTCGGACATTCAGTACTTC. Protein: CASSAYSGGASDIQYF. Using reference TRBV9 and TRBJ2-4 for the parts outside the CDR3, the full variable domain is DSGVTQTPKHLITATGQRVTLRCSPRSGDLSVYWYQQSLDQGLQFLIQYYNGEERAKGNILERFSAQQFPDLHSELNLSSLELGDSALYFCASSAYSGGASDIQYFGAGTRLSVL.

This chain uses TRBV19 with TRBJ1-2; D uncertain. The CDR3 has 14 amino acids. Germline V gene lookup returns CDR1 LNHDA and CDR2 SQIVND (reference sequence). The ends were cut back, 1 base at V and 1 base at J, with 7 bases in the middle. The CDR3 here is CASSIGWSNYGYTF. The CDR3 DNA reads as TGTGCCAGTAGTATAGGTTGGAGTAACTATGGCTACACCTTC.

This clone was observed a few times. This chain links TRBV9 with TRBJ1-3, with D unclear. V was clipped by 1 base and J by 7 bases, with 15 bases between them. CDR3 length equals 15 residues. Germline CDR1 SGDLS, CDR2 YYNGEE. The CDR3 nucleotides are TGTGCCAGCAGCGTATCCGCGGGGAATATCAACACCATATATTTT. Translating it yields CASSVSAGNINTIYF.

CDR3 protein: CASSTTWDSLAKNIQYF. CDR3 DNA: TGTGCCAGCAGCACCACCTGGGACAGCCTAGCCAAAAACATTCAGTACTTC. The chain uses TRBV28 and TRBJ2-4; the match to TRBD1 covers 7 bases. Germline V lookup: CDR1 MDHEN, CDR2 SYDVKM. The CDR3 covers 17 residues. J lost 0 bases, V lost 6 bases, and 11 bases had no gene match.

Only a few counts were recorded for this clone. J is TRBJ1-2 and V is TRBV19; no clear D gene. The CDR3 has 16 amino acids. The ends were cut back, 7 bases at V and 0 bases at J, with 18 bases in the middle. From germline, CDR1 is LNHDA and CDR2 SQIVND (reference sequence). CDR3 sequence reads: CASTSEERAANYGYTF. For the CDR3, the DNA is TGTGCCAGTACCTCCGAGGAGAGGGCGGCTAACTATGGCTACACCTTC. The full variable domain, with the rest looked up from reference TRBV19 and TRBJ1-2, is DGGITQSPKYLFRKEGQNVTLSCEQNLNHDAMYWYRQDPGQGLRLIYYSQIVNDFQKGDIAEGYSVSREKKESFPLTVTSAQKNPTAFYLCASTSEERAANYGYTFGSGTRLTVV.

This sequence joins TRBV10-2 and TRBJ2-7; 7 bases match TRBD2. After removal of 3 bases from V and 4 bases from J, the junction contained 12 bases not matched to a gene. Germline CDR1 and CDR2: WSHSY and SAAADI. The CDR3 loop spans 16 amino acids. The CDR3 DNA follows: TGCGCCAGCAGTGACATCCTGGGGGGGGGACGTTACGAGCAGTACTTC. Residues: CASSDILGGGRYEQYF.

V is TRBV4-1 and J is TRBJ1-5; no clear D gene. Germline values: CDR1 MGHRA, CDR2 YSYEKL. The ends were cut back, 0 bases at V and 4 bases at J, with 10 bases in the middle. The CDR3 has 15 amino acids. The CDR3 region is CASSQDGGDNQPQHF. As DNA, the CDR3 is TGCGCCAGCAGCCAAGATGGAGGCGATAATCAGCCCCAGCATTTT.

J is TRBJ2-5 and V is TRBV13; 11 bases are shared with TRBD1. Germline V gives CDR1 PRHDT, CDR2 FYEKMQ (reference sequence). V gave up 7 bases and J gave up 5 bases; unmatched junction bases: 9. The CDR3 sequence is 15 residues long. CDR3: CASNGPGTGGETQYF. The CDR3 bases are TGTGCCAGCAACGGACCCGGGACAGGGGGTGAGACCCAGTACTTC.